This is a list of T cell receptor beta chains from one sample in a study of cytomegalovirus exposure and HLA in healthy donors. Clones were read by immunoSEQ multiplex PCR, and TCRdb kept only the in-frame ones, dropping some. The sample includes about 190,000 clones, around four fifths of them seen just once. Sequenced: PBMCs. The receptor set was obtained from a middle-aged man in good health and CMV-seropositive. CDR3s include the opening cysteine and the closing phenylalanine or tryptophan. Clone size is stated in some rows and not others, as once, few, many or a class when expanded.

V	J	size	CDR3
TRBV4-2	TRBJ2-7	NA	CASSQDVGLAGEGQYF
TRBV15	TRBJ1-5	NA	CATSRSDRGSFQPQHF
TRBV11-2	TRBJ2-7	NA	CASSLGFLAGGRAYEQYF
TRBV6-1	TRBJ1-1	NA	CASSALSWNTEAFF
TRBV5-4	TRBJ2-3	once	CASSLSQSTDTQYF
TRBV6-5	NA	NA	CASTLTSGAYEQYF
TRBV6-5	TRBJ2-7	NA	CASSPGGTPAYEQYF
TRBV7-9	TRBJ2-1	NA	CASSRNRGLAGGPSNEQFF
TRBV6-5	TRBJ1-4	NA	CASSRDREEKLFF
TRBV6-1	TRBJ1-1	NA	CASTQYRNTEAFF
TRBV5-4	TRBJ2-7	NA	CASSLEAAGEQYF
TRBV28	TRBJ2-5	NA	CASSFDRYQETQYF
TRBV2	TRBJ1-5	once	CASQPGRGPWPQHF
TRBV6-5	TRBJ1-1	NA	CASSQTGSGTTEAFF
TRBV5-4	TRBJ2-7	NA	CASSFPRGQGGHYEQYF
TRBV6-1	TRBJ2-2	NA	CASSDGQGKNTGELFF
TRBV29-1	TRBJ2-1	NA	CSVVARASGLNEQFF
TRBV11-3	TRBJ2-3	NA	CASSPGGGPTDTQYF
TRBV4-1	TRBJ2-3	NA	CASSRYRDYTDTQYF
TRBV5-1	TRBJ1-2	few	CASSSSGQGLNEGYGYTF
TRBV6-1	TRBJ2-7	NA	CASSEPWTSGIKYEQYF
TRBV27	TRBJ2-1	NA	CASSILLTGREQFF